This T cell receptor beta chain originates from a study of cytomegalovirus exposure and HLA in healthy donors. The PCR contained 60 Vbeta and 13 Jbeta primers. Only in-frame clones appear in the TCRdb table, and some are missing; sequencing was by immunoSEQ multiplex PCR. This sample carries more than 80,000 clones, 65% to 85% of them seen once, and the ten largest clones take about 14%. V gave up 5 bases and J gave up 0 bases, with 14 bases separating them. The length of the CDR3 is 15 residues. CDR1 and CDR2 (germline): SGHDT, YYEEEE. This sequence originates from a woman between 65 and 79 years old in good health and CMV-seropositive. Sequencing used PBMCs. The chain recombines TRBV5-6 with TRBJ1-2; D call uncertain. The CDR3 loop is CASSWSSVANYGYTF. The CDR3 DNA is TGTGCCAGCAGTTGGAGCAGCGTAGCTAACTATGGCTACACCTTC.